This T cell receptor beta chain came from a study of cytomegalovirus exposure and HLA in healthy donors. Looking at the study overall: The same platform used for the 500 to 850 first-cohort repertoires was also used for the 100 to 150 validation repertoires, as a later analysis reported.

Assay: immunoSEQ multiplex PCR; the TCRdb copy retains only in-frame clones and omits some. This sample has about 280,000 clones, with roughly 88% found just once. On this clone itself: Its antigen is not identified.

It was the roughly 110-subject validation cohort, separate from the approximately 700-subject first cohort, to which the donors belonged. Study observations and caveats: Specificity for CMV antigens was confirmed in vitro for a few of the CMV-associated chains. Associated with cytomegalovirus, according to the listing, were 150 to 200 TCR beta chains.

This CDR3 is built from 14 residues. The V gene lost 4 bases and the J gene lost 8 bases, with 17 bases spanning the gap. Germline V gene sequence: CDR1 SQVTM, CDR2 ANQGSEA. The TCR originated in a woman aged 18-30 years in good health and CMV-seronegative. This rearrangement joins TRBV29-1 to TRBJ2-2; D remains unclear. The material sequenced was PBMCs. The CDR3: CSVAEFSVLGELFF. CDR3 nucleotides: TGCAGCGTTGCGGAGTTCTCGGTTTTGGGGGAGCTGTTTTTT.